The table lists the clone carrying this T cell receptor (beta chain) with a few counts. The germline V gene encodes CDR1 SGHRS and CDR2 YFSETQ. The CDR3 has 14 residues. The trim removed 4 bases at V and 4 bases at J, leaving 5 bases unmatched. MiXCR, applied by TCRdb to the 5' RACE reads, yields one record per CDR3 protein. Found here are tens of thousands of distinct CDR3 sequences, about 13% of them singletons; the top ten hold 56%. Time point in this sample: sample taken at primary tumor resection. Whole RNA from tumor, nontumor lung or frozen PBMC was sequenced unsorted. The sample is drawn from a study of spatial heterogeneity in lung cancer. In the study overall: Fewer alpha-chain than beta-chain sequences were consistently detected.

Material: PBMCs, obtained at surgery. The sequence came from a male donor with early-stage non-small cell lung cancer. This chain uses TRBV5-1 with TRBJ1-1; 9 nucleotides agree with TRBD1. The CDR3 loop reads CASSRDRVGTEAFF. The CDR3 DNA is TGCGCCAGCAGCAGGGACAGGGTCGGCACTGAAGCTTTCTTT.